These T cell receptor beta chains were read from a single sample in a study of T cell responses to AZD1222 COVID-19 vaccine. The table came from immunoSEQ multiplex PCR; TCRdb's copy has only in-frame clones and leaves some out. The repertoire holds 120,000 or so clones, 92% seen once, with around 15% in the top ten. This specimen consisted of peripheral blood, obtained on day 0 of AZD1222 vaccination. These receptors were obtained from an adult in good health. Both conserved end residues are part of each CDR3. Fields, in order: J gene, clone size, V gene, CDR3 protein. Clone size is given for some rows only: seen once, a few or many times, or a class if the clone is expanded.

j_gene: TRBJ1-3; abundance: .; v_gene: TRBV27; CDR3aa: CASRDISSGNTIYF
j_gene: TRBJ2-7; abundance: .; v_gene: TRBV10-2; CDR3aa: CASSELAGGPYEQYF
j_gene: TRBJ1-2; abundance: .; v_gene: TRBV7-2; CDR3aa: CASSSSGPIYGYTF
j_gene: TRBJ2-2; abundance: .; v_gene: TRBV15; CDR3aa: CATSRGGPTNTGELFF
j_gene: TRBJ2-3; abundance: .; v_gene: TRBV20-1; CDR3aa: CSASRDASTDTQYF
j_gene: TRBJ2-7; abundance: .; v_gene: TRBV6-5; CDR3aa: CASSYSFKGEQYF
j_gene: TRBJ2-7; abundance: .; v_gene: TRBV28; CDR3aa: CASSPLTASYEQYF
j_gene: TRBJ1-2; abundance: once; v_gene: TRBV7-9; CDR3aa: CASSSQGSAGGYGYTF
j_gene: TRBJ1-5; abundance: .; v_gene: TRBV5-5; CDR3aa: CASSLPRDRGSQPQHF
j_gene: TRBJ1-1; abundance: .; v_gene: TRBV4-1; CDR3aa: CASSQPTGTGTEAFF
j_gene: TRBJ1-3; abundance: .; v_gene: TRBV7-2; CDR3aa: CASSRLPGTGGNTIYF
j_gene: TRBJ2-7; abundance: .; v_gene: TRBV5-1; CDR3aa: CASIRGAGRVSYEQYF
j_gene: TRBJ1-2; abundance: .; v_gene: TRBV27; CDR3aa: CASSINGAHGYTF
j_gene: TRBJ2-1; abundance: few; v_gene: TRBV7-6; CDR3aa: CASSPTVGGGYNEQFF
j_gene: TRBJ2-1; abundance: .; v_gene: TRBV2; CDR3aa: CASSVNEQFF
j_gene: TRBJ2-5; abundance: .; v_gene: TRBV19; CDR3aa: CASSFQGLAGGMETQYF
j_gene: TRBJ2-1; abundance: .; v_gene: TRBV7-9; CDR3aa: CASRLAGGRSEQFF
j_gene: TRBJ2-2; abundance: .; v_gene: TRBV27; CDR3aa: CASRLQGANTGELFF
j_gene: TRBJ2-7; abundance: .; v_gene: TRBV6-6; CDR3aa: CASTAGRGTYEQYF
j_gene: TRBJ1-1; abundance: once; v_gene: TRBV5-1; CDR3aa: CASSFTRQGIMNTEAFF
j_gene: TRBJ1-1; abundance: .; v_gene: TRBV2; CDR3aa: CASRIRTGSNTEAFF
j_gene: TRBJ2-1; abundance: .; v_gene: TRBV14; CDR3aa: CASSQVTRGIREQFF
j_gene: TRBJ1-1; abundance: .; v_gene: TRBV3-1/TRBV3-2; CDR3aa: CASSPPGNLIWTEAFF
j_gene: TRBJ2-3; abundance: few; v_gene: TRBV10-1; CDR3aa: CASSGGGRDTQYF
j_gene: TRBJ2-3; abundance: .; v_gene: TRBV9; CDR3aa: CASSVASGGATDTQYF
j_gene: TRBJ2-7; abundance: .; v_gene: TRBV7-2; CDR3aa: CASSLLAGGYEQYF
j_gene: TRBJ1-6; abundance: .; v_gene: TRBV11-3; CDR3aa: CASSLGQPNSPLHF
j_gene: TRBJ1-1; abundance: .; v_gene: TRBV19; CDR3aa: CASSIGPIYTEAFF
j_gene: TRBJ1-2; abundance: .; v_gene: TRBV28; CDR3aa: CASRTTGVYGYTF
j_gene: TRBJ2-2; abundance: .; v_gene: TRBV4-3; CDR3aa: CASSQSPGGVGELFF
j_gene: TRBJ1-1; abundance: .; v_gene: TRBV25-1; CDR3aa: CASKQALNTEAFF
j_gene: TRBJ2-1; abundance: .; v_gene: TRBV28; CDR3aa: CASSYARDNEQFF
j_gene: TRBJ1-1; abundance: .; v_gene: TRBV11-2; CDR3aa: CASSRGQFTEAFF
j_gene: TRBJ1-1; abundance: .; v_gene: TRBV6-2/TRBV6-3; CDR3aa: CASSYGMGGTEAFF
j_gene: TRBJ2-7; abundance: .; v_gene: TRBV6-2/TRBV6-3; CDR3aa: CASSATNPTRNEQYF
j_gene: TRBJ2-2; abundance: .; v_gene: TRBV6-2/TRBV6-3; CDR3aa: CASSYDGQRANTGELFF
j_gene: TRBJ1-4; abundance: .; v_gene: TRBV4-1; CDR3aa: CASSQGGGATNEKLFF
j_gene: TRBJ1-1; abundance: .; v_gene: TRBV7-2; CDR3aa: CASSSLLNTEAFF
j_gene: TRBJ2-5; abundance: once; v_gene: TRBV19; CDR3aa: CASSNGVKETQYF
j_gene: TRBJ1-1; abundance: .; v_gene: TRBV6-5; CDR3aa: CASLDRREAFF
j_gene: TRBJ2-2; abundance: few; v_gene: TRBV5-1; CDR3aa: CASSLALAGVTGELFF
j_gene: TRBJ2-1; abundance: .; v_gene: TRBV15; CDR3aa: CATSRVGSSYNEQFF
j_gene: TRBJ1-1; abundance: .; v_gene: TRBV28; CDR3aa: CASCSLNTEAFF
j_gene: TRBJ1-5; abundance: once; v_gene: TRBV19; CDR3aa: CASMGDRLNQPQHF
j_gene: TRBJ1-2; abundance: .; v_gene: TRBV7-9; CDR3aa: CASRTLGSGWAYGYTF
j_gene: TRBJ1-1; abundance: .; v_gene: TRBV29-1; CDR3aa: CSVELTLAMNTEAFF